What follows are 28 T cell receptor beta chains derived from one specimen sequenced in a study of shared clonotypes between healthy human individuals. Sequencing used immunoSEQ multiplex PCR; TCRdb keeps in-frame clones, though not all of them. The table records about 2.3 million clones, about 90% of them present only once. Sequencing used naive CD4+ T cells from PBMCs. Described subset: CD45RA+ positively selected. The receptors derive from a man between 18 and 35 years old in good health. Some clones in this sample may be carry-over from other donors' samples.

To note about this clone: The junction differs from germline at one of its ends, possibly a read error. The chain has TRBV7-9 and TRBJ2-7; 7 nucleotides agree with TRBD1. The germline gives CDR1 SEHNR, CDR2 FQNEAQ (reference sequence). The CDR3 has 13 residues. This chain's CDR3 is CASSLEGGTYIAF. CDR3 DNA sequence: TGTGCCAGCAGCTTAGAAGGGGGCACCTACATCGCGTTC. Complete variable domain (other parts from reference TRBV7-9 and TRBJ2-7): DTGVSQNPRHKITKRGQNVTFRCDPISEHNRLYWYRQTLGQGPEFLTYFQNEAQLEKSRLLSDRFSAERPKGSFSTLEIQRTEQGDSAMYLCASSLEGGTYIAFGPGTRLTVT.

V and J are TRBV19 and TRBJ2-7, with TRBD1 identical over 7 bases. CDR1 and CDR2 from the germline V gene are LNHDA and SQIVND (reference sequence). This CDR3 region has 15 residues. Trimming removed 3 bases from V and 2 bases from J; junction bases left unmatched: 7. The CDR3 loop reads CASSIARDSTYEQYF. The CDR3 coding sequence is TGTGCCAGTAGTATCGCGAGGGACAGCACCTACGAGCAGTACTTC.

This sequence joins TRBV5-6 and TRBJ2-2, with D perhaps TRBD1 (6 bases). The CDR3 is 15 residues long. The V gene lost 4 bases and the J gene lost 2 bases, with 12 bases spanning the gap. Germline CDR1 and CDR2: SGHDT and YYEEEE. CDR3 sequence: CASSRTDHNTGELFF. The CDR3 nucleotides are TGTGCCAGCAGCCGGACAGACCACAACACCGGGGAGCTGTTTTTT. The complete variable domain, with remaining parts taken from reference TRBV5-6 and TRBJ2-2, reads DAGVTQSPTHLIKTRGQQVTLRCSPKSGHDTVSWYQQALGQGPQFIFQYYEEEERQRGNFPDRFSGHQFPNYSSELNVNALLLGDSALYLCASSRTDHNTGELFFGEGSRLTVL.

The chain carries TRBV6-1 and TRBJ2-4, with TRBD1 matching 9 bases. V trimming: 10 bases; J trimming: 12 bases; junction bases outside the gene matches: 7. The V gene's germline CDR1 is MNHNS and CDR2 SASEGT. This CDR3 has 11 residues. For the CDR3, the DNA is TGTGCCACCCGACAGGGGGTGTCTCAGTACTTC. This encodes CATRQGVSQYF.

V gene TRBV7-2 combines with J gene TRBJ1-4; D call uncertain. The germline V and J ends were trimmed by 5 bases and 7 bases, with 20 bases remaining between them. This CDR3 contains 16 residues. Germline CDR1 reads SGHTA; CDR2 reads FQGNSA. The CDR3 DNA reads TGTGCCAGCAGCCCCCAGTTTGGGAGTTGGGGTGAAAAACTGTTTTTT. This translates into CASSPQFGSWGEKLFF.

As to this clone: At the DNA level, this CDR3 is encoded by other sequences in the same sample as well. The CDR3 bases are TGTGCCAGCAGCCTACAGGGGATTTCCTACGAGCAGTACTTC. Its protein is CASSLQGISYEQYF. The J gene is TRBJ2-7, the V gene TRBV6-6, with TRBD1 matching 7 bases. The CDR3 spans 14 residues. Germline V gives CDR1 MNHNY, CDR2 SVGAGI (reference sequence). The V and J ends lost 6 bases and 1 base, in that order; junction bases with no gene match: 6.

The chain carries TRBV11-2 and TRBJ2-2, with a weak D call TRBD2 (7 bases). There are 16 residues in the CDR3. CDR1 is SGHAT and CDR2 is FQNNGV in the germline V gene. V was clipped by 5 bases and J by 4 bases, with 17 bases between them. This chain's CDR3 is CASSPRGRGGTGELFF. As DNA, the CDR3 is TGTGCCAGCAGCCCCCGGGGGAGGGGGGGCACCGGGGAGCTGTTTTTT. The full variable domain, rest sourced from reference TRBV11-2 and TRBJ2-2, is EAGVAQSPRYKIIEKRQSVAFWCNPISGHATLYWYQQILGQGPKLLIQFQNNGVVDDSQLPKDRFSAERLKGVDSTLKIQPAKLEDSAVYLCASSPRGRGGTGELFFGEGSRLTVL.

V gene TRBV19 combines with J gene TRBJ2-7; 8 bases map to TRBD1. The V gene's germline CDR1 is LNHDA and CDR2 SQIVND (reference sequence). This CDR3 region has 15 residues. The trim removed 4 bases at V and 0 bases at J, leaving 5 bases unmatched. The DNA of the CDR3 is TGTGCCAGTAGTAGGACAGGGAGCGGCTCCTACGAGCAGTACTTC. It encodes CASSRTGSGSYEQYF.

CDR3 in amino acids: CASRLGRERGPMNTEAFF. In DNA form, the CDR3 reads TGTGCAAGTCGCTTAGGTAGAGAGCGGGGGCCTATGAACACTGAAGCTTTCTTT. The V call is TRBV12-2, the J call TRBJ1-1. TRBV12-2 is a known pseudogene. This CDR3 region has 18 residues.

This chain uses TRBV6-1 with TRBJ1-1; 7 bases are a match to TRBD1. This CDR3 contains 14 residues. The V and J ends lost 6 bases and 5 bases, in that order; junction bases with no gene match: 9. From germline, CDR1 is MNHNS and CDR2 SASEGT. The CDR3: CASRGGDRATEAFF. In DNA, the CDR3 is TGTGCCAGCAGGGGGGGTGACAGGGCGACTGAAGCTTTCTTT.

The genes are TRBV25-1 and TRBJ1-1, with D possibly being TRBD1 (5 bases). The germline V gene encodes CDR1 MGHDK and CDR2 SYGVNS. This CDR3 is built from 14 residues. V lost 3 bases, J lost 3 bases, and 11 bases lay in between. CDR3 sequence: CASSDGGADTEAFF. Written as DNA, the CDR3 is TGTGCCAGCAGTGATGGGGGAGCGGACACTGAAGCTTTCTTT.

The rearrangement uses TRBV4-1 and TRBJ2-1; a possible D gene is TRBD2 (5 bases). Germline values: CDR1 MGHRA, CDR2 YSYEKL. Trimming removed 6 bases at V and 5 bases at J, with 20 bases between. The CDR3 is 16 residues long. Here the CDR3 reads CASRTTAGKDHNEQFF. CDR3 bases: TGCGCCAGCAGGACTACCGCCGGGAAAGATCACAATGAGCAGTTCTTC.

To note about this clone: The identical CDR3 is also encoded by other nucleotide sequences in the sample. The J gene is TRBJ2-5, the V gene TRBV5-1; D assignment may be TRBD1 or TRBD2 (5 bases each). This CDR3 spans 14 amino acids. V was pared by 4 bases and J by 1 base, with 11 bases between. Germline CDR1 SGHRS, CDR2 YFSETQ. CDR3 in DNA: TGCGCCAGCAGCCCAGGGACGGGCCAAGAGACCCAGTACTTC. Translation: CASSPGTGQETQYF.

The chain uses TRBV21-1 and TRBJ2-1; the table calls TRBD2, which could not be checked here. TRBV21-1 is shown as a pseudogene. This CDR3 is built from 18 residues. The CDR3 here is CASSKALAATPGYNEQFF. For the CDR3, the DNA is TGTGCCAGCAGCAAAGCCCTAGCGGCTACGCCGGGGTACAATGAGCAGTTCTTC.

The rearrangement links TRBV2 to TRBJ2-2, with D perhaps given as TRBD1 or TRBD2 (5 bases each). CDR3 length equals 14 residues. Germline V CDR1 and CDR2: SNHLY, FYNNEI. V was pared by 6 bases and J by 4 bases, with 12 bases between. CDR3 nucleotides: TGTGCCAGCAGAGACGGGACCCCCACCGGGGAGCTGTTTTTT. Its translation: CASRDGTPTGELFF.

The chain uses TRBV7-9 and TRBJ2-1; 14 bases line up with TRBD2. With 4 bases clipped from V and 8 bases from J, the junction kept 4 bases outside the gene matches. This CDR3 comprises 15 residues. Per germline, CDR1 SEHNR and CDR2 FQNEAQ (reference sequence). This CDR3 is CASSSGTSGSDEQFF. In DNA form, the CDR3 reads TGTGCCAGCAGCTCTGGGACTAGCGGGAGCGATGAGCAGTTCTTC. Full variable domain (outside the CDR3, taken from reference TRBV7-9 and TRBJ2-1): DTGVSQNPRHKITKRGQNVTFRCDPISEHNRLYWYRQTLGQGPEFLTYFQNEAQLEKSRLLSDRFSAERPKGSFSTLEIQRTEQGDSAMYLCASSSGTSGSDEQFFGPGTRLTVL.

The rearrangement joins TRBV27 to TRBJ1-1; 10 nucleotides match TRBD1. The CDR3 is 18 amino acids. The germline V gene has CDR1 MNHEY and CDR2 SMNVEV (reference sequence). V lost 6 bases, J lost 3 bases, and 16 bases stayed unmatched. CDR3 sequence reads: CASRFITGTGAGDTEAFF. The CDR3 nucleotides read TGTGCCAGCAGATTTATTACCGGGACAGGGGCCGGGGACACTGAAGCTTTCTTT.

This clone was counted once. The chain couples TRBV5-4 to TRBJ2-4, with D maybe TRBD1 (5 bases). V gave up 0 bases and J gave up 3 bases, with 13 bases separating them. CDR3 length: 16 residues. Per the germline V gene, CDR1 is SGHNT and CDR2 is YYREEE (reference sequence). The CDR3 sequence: CASSLVGQSGKNIQYF. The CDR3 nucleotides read TGTGCCAGCAGCTTGGTGGGGCAATCGGGCAAAAACATTCAGTACTTC.

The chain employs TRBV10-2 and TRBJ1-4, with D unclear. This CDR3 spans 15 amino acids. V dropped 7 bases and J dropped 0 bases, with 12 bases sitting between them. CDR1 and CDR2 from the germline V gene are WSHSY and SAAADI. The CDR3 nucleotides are TGCGCCAGCACCAATGGTCCCGCAACTAATGAAAAACTGTTTTTT. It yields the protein CASTNGPATNEKLFF.

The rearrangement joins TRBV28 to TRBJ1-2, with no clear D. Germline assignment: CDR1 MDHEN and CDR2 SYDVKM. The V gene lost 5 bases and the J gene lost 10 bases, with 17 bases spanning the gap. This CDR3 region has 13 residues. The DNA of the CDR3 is TGTGCCAGCAGTCCCCCCGTTAAAGTTGACTACACCTTC. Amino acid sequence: CASSPPVKVDYTF.

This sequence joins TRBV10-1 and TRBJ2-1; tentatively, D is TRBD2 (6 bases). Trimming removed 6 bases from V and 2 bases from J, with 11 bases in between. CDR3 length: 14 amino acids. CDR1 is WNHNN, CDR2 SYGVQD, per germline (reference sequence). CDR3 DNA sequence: TGCGCCAGCAGCGGTGCGGGACCCTACAATGAGCAGTTCTTC. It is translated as CASSGAGPYNEQFF.

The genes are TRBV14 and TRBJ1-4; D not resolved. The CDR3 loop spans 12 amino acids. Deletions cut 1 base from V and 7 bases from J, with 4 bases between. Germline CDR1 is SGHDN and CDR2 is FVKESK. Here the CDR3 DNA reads TGTGCCAGCAGCCAAGGTTTTGAAAAACTGTTTTTT. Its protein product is CASSQGFEKLFF.

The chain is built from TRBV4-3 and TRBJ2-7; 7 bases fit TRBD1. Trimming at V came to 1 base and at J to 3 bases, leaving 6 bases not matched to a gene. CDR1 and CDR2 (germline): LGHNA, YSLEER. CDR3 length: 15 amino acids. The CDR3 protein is CASSQGTDRYYEQYF. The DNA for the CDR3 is TGCGCCAGCAGCCAAGGGACGGACAGGTACTACGAGCAGTACTTC.

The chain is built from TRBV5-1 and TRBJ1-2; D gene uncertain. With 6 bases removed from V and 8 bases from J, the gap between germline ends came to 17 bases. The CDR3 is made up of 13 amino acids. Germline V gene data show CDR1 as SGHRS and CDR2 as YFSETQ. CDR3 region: CASTPGPPGGYTF. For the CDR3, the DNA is TGCGCCAGCACCCCAGGCCCCCCGGGGGGCTACACCTTC.

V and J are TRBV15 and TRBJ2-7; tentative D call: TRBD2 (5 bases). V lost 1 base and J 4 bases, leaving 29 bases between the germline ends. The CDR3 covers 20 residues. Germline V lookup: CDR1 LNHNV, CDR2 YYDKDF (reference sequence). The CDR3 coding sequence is TGTGCCACCAGCAGAGGCTTTGTCTCAACCTTAGGACTCGATAATTACGAGCAGTACTTC. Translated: CATSRGFVSTLGLDNYEQYF.

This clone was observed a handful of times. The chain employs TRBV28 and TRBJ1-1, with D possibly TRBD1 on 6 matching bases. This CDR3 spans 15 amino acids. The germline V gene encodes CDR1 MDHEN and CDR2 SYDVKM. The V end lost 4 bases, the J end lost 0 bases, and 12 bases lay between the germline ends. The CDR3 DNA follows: TGTGCCAGCAGTTGGGGCACAGGGCTGAACACTGAAGCTTTCTTT. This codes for CASSWGTGLNTEAFF.

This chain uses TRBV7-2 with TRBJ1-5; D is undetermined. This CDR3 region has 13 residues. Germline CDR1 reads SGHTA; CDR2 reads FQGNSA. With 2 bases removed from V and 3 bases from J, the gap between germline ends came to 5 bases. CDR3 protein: CASSLRHNQPQHF. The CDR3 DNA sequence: TGTGCCAGCAGCTTACGACACAATCAGCCCCAGCATTTT. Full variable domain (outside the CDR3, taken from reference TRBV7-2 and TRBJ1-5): GAGVSQSPSNKVTEKGKDVELRCDPISGHTALYWYRQSLGQGLEFLIYFQGNSAPDKSGLPSDRFSAERTGGSVSTLTIQRTQQEDSAVYLCASSLRHNQPQHFGDGTRLSIL.

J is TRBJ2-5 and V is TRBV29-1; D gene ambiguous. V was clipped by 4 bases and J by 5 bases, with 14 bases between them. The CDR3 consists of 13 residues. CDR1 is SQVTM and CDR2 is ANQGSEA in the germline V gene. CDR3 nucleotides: TGCAGCGTTGGGGCAGGTCTCGGGGAGACCCAGTACTTC. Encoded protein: CSVGAGLGETQYF.